The 24 T cell receptor beta chains in this list originate from one sample, sequenced in a study of T cell repertoires in cytomegalovirus infection. TCRdb itself ran the reads through MiXCR, one entry per CDR3 protein. The sample has fewer than 900,000 distinct CDR3 sequences; 25% to 35% are singletons. Their target antigens are unknown. Sequencing was performed on cultured CD8+ T cells from PBMCs, taken from culture after CMV antigen stimulation. The receptors were sampled from a human donor in good health (CMV status not recorded). Some clones in this sample may be carry-over from other donors' samples.

In its sample, this clonotype was seen a few times. The V call is TRBV28, the J call TRBJ2-1; 11 bases line up with TRBD2. The CDR3 sequence is 16 residues long. The V gene's germline CDR1 is MDHEN and CDR2 SYDVKM. The V and J ends lost 1 base and 8 bases, in that order; junction bases with no gene match: 7. The CDR3 region has the DNA TGTGCCAGCAGTTTATCGGTTAGCGGGGGGGCAGATGAGCAGTTCTTC. Translated: CASSLSVSGGADEQFF.

The rearrangement links TRBV12-5 to TRBJ1-2, with D possibly matching TRBD1 (5 bases). V lost 7 bases, J lost 4 bases, and 13 bases lay in between. The CDR3 contains 13 residues. Germline CDR1 and CDR2: LGHNT and FRNRAP. In DNA form, the CDR3 reads TGTGCTAGTGTCACGACAGATTTCTATGGCTACACCTTC. This sequence encodes CASVTTDFYGYTF.

This chain uses TRBV6-5 with TRBJ1-1, with a weak D call TRBD1 (5 bases). The germline V and J ends were trimmed by 6 bases and 1 base, with 12 bases remaining between them. The CDR3 runs 14 residues. The V gene's germline CDR1 is MNHEY and CDR2 SVGAGI. In nucleotides, the CDR3 is TGTGCCAGCAGGGCGGGGGGGAAGAACACTGAAGCTTTCTTT. Amino acids: CASRAGGKNTEAFF.

The CDR3 coding sequence is TGTGCCAGCAGTCAAGGGACATATAACTATGGCTACACCTTC. Protein product: CASSQGTYNYGYTF. The chain recombines TRBV12-3 or TRBV12-4 with TRBJ1-2, with D possibly matching TRBD1 (6 bases). Trimming cost V 5 bases and J 1 base, with 11 bases left between them. CDR3 size: 14 residues.

The chain's CDR3 is CASSPDWATLRDQPQHF. In nucleotides, the CDR3 is TGTGCCAGCAGCCCGGACTGGGCCACGCTTCGAGATCAGCCCCAGCATTTT. The rearrangement uses TRBV12-3 or TRBV12-4 and TRBJ1-5; D is unresolved. CDR3 length: 17 residues. V was clipped by 6 bases and J by 5 bases, with 23 bases between them.

In its sample, this clonotype was seen many times. V usage is TRBV2 and J usage is TRBJ1-3; D is unresolved. From germline, CDR1 is SNHLY and CDR2 FYNNEI. Trimming stripped 0 bases from V and 3 bases from J, with 15 bases between. The CDR3 has 17 amino acids. CDR3 nucleotides: TGTGCCAGCAGTGAAGCGCTTGCGGGAATAGTTGGAAACACCATATATTTT. Encoded protein: CASSEALAGIVGNTIYF.

In its sample, this clonotype was seen a few times. The chain recombines TRBV7-8 with TRBJ2-1; TRBD1 agrees at 7 bases. Per germline, CDR1 SGHVS and CDR2 FQNEAQ. This CDR3 is 16 amino acids long. V shed 2 bases, J shed 3 bases, and the junction held 7 bases outside the gene matches. This chain's CDR3 is CASSLQTGNFYNEQFF. The CDR3 DNA reads as TGTGCCAGCAGCTTACAGACAGGGAATTTCTACAATGAGCAGTTCTTC.

The chain combines TRBV15 with TRBJ2-1, with a possible D match to TRBD2 (5 bases). This CDR3 is built from 13 residues. V lost 4 bases, J lost 4 bases, and 8 bases lay in between. CDR1 and CDR2 from the germline V gene are LNHNV and YYDKDF (reference sequence). The CDR3 loop reads CATSNSAYNEQFF. The DNA for the CDR3 is TGTGCCACCAGCAATAGCGCGTACAATGAGCAGTTCTTC.

The table lists this clonotype with a count of one. The chain is built from TRBV27 and TRBJ2-2; D tentatively fits TRBD1 or TRBD2 (5 bases each). The V end was cut by 2 bases, the J end by 3 bases, with 13 bases between. Germline V CDR1 and CDR2: MNHEY, SMNVEV (reference sequence). The CDR3 has 16 residues. CDR3 region: CASSLLVGGYTGELFF. The CDR3 DNA is TGTGCCAGCAGTTTACTTGTTGGGGGTTACACCGGGGAGCTGTTTTTT.

This CDR3 is CASSLEGRVDFYEQFF. The CDR3 nucleotides are TGTGCCAGCAGTTTAGAAGGCCGGGTGGATTTCTATGAGCAGTTCTTC. The V gene is TRBV27, the J gene TRBJ2-1; no clear D. The CDR3 extends over 16 amino acids. The V end lost 2 bases, the J end lost 8 bases, and 19 bases lay between the germline ends. The germline V gene encodes CDR1 MNHEY and CDR2 SMNVEV (reference sequence).

The CDR3 sequence is CASSTGQGYEQYV. The CDR3 region has the DNA TGTGCCAGCAGCACGGGACAGGGATACGAGCAGTACGTC. The chain employs TRBV7-6 and TRBJ2-7, with 9 bases fitting TRBD1. This CDR3 comprises 13 residues. The V gene end was trimmed by 5 bases and the J gene end by 4 bases; junction bases not matched to a gene: 3. The germline CDR1 and CDR2 sequences are SGHVS and FNYEAQ.

In its sample, this clonotype was seen a few times. The genes are TRBV2 and TRBJ1-5, with TRBD1 matching over 7 bases. Losses at the gene ends were 6 bases for V and 4 bases for J; bases not matched to a gene: 15. The CDR3 length is 17 residues. Germline V CDR1 and CDR2: SNHLY, FYNNEI. The CDR3: CASRGDRVGALNQPQHF. The CDR3 DNA reads TGTGCCAGCAGAGGCGACAGGGTTGGAGCCCTAAATCAGCCCCAGCATTTT.

This clonotype was seen a few times. The gene calls are TRBV7-9 and TRBJ1-1, with D tentatively TRBD1 (6 bases). The CDR3 totals 13 residues. Germline V CDR1 and CDR2: SEHNR, FQNEAQ (reference sequence). Trimming took 3 bases from V and 7 from J, leaving 12 bases between them. The CDR3 region is CASSFRQDVEAFF. DNA for the CDR3: TGTGCCAGCAGCTTCAGACAGGACGTTGAAGCTTTCTTT.

The chain carries TRBV6-5 and TRBJ2-3; D could derive from TRBD1 or TRBD2 (6 bases each). Between the trimmed V and J ends, which lost 0 bases and 4 bases, there was a span of 14 bases. Germline V gives CDR1 MNHEY, CDR2 SVGAGI. There are 16 residues in the CDR3. CDR3 loop: CASSYSSGALSDTQYF. CDR3 sequence (DNA): TGTGCCAGCAGTTACTCTTCGGGGGCCCTCTCAGATACGCAGTATTTT.

The gene calls are TRBV13 and TRBJ1-1, with a possible D match to TRBD1 (5 bases). CDR3 length: 18 residues. Trimming stripped 2 bases from V and 0 bases from J, with 19 bases between. The germline V gene has CDR1 PRHDT and CDR2 FYEKMQ (reference sequence). CDR3 DNA: TGTGCCAGCAGCTTAATCCAGGGAATAGGGACCATGAACACTGAAGCTTTCTTT. It yields the protein CASSLIQGIGTMNTEAFF. The full variable domain, with the rest looked up from reference TRBV13 and TRBJ1-1, is AAGVIQSPRHLIKEKRETATLKCYPIPRHDTVYWYQQGPGQDPQFLISFYEKMQSDKGSIPDRFSAQQFSDYHSELNMSSLELGDSALYFCASSLIQGIGTMNTEAFFGQGTRLTVV.

A note on this clonotype: The junction differs from germline at one of its ends, possibly a read error. The chain recombines TRBV7-8 with TRBJ2-6; D perhaps matches TRBD2 (6 bases). The CDR3 is 17 amino acids. Germline V lookup: CDR1 SGHVS, CDR2 FQNEAQ. CDR3 sequence reads: CASSLESGASGTNVLTF. CDR3 DNA sequence: TGTGCCAGCAGCTTAGAATCGGGAGCCTCTGGGACCAACGTCCTGACTTTC.

This clonotype has a handful of counts. This rearrangement joins TRBV6-2 or TRBV6-3 to TRBJ1-3; D gene unclear. V lost 5 bases to trimming and J lost 0 bases, with 8 bases between them. Germline V CDR1 and CDR2: MNHEY, SVGEGT. The CDR3 runs to 14 residues. The CDR3 coding sequence is TGTGCCAGCAGTCCCACCCTCTCTGGAAACACCATATATTTT. This sequence encodes CASSPTLSGNTIYF.

The chain couples TRBV4-1 to TRBJ1-6, with unresolved D. Deletions cut 0 bases from V and 8 bases from J, with 11 bases between. The CDR3 contains 15 residues. Germline V lookup: CDR1 MGHRA, CDR2 YSYEKL. DNA of the CDR3: TGCGCCAGCAGCCAAGATGAAGGAGGTTATTCACCCCTCCACTTT. Its translation is CASSQDEGGYSPLHF.

The CDR3 loop is CATSDGTAYGYTF. The CDR3 region has the DNA TGTGCCACCAGTGACGGGACAGCTTATGGCTACACCTTC. This chain connects TRBV24-1 to TRBJ1-2, with 7 bases identical to TRBD1. V lost 4 bases and J lost 5; bases outside the gene matches: 3. Germline CDR1 KGHDR, CDR2 SFDVKD. The CDR3 loop spans 13 amino acids.

This clonotype was counted between two and nine times. The chain couples TRBV25-1 to TRBJ1-1, with 9 positions matching TRBD1. The CDR3 runs 14 residues. With 5 bases clipped from V and 5 bases from J, the junction kept 6 bases outside the gene matches. Germline V gives CDR1 MGHDK, CDR2 SYGVNS. The CDR3 spells CASSYRGTGTEAFF. DNA of the CDR3: TGTGCCAGCAGTTACAGGGGGACAGGGACTGAAGCTTTCTTT.

The V and J genes are TRBV29-1 and TRBJ2-1; D possibly corresponds to TRBD2 (5 bases). CDR1 and CDR2 from the germline V gene are SQVTM and ANQGSEA. CDR3 length equals 16 residues. V lost 1 base, J lost 0 bases, and 13 bases lay in between. In DNA, the CDR3 is TGCAGCGTTGAAGGAGGGAGCGAACTCTCCTACAATGAGCAGTTCTTC. Translating it yields CSVEGGSELSYNEQFF.

The genes are TRBV20-1 and TRBJ2-1; D might be TRBD1 (5 bases). The CDR3 covers 17 residues. V dropped 0 bases and J dropped 5 bases, with 20 bases sitting between them. CDR1 and CDR2 from the germline V gene are DFQATT and SNEGSKA (reference sequence). CDR3 in amino acids: CSARDPSSGALDNEQFF. The CDR3 DNA reads as TGCAGTGCTAGAGATCCGTCCTCTGGGGCTCTGGACAATGAGCAGTTCTTC.

The rearrangement joins TRBV7-2 to TRBJ2-3; D may be TRBD1 (6 bases). The V and J ends lost 4 bases and 2 bases respectively, with 16 bases between them. The germline CDR1 and CDR2 sequences are SGHTA and FQGNSA. The CDR3 covers 16 residues. As DNA, the CDR3 is TGTGCCAGCAGCTCTCCCCGACAGGAGCACACAGATACGCAGTATTTT. Protein product: CASSSPRQEHTDTQYF.

The rearrangement uses TRBV6-5 and TRBJ1-2, with D perhaps TRBD1 (6 bases). The CDR3 has 14 residues. Trimming stripped 0 bases from V and 6 bases from J, with 11 bases between. CDR1 and CDR2 (germline): MNHEY, SVGAGI. For the CDR3, the DNA is TGTGCCAGCAGTTACTCGGTACAGGGACATGGCTACACCTTC. Residues: CASSYSVQGHGYTF.